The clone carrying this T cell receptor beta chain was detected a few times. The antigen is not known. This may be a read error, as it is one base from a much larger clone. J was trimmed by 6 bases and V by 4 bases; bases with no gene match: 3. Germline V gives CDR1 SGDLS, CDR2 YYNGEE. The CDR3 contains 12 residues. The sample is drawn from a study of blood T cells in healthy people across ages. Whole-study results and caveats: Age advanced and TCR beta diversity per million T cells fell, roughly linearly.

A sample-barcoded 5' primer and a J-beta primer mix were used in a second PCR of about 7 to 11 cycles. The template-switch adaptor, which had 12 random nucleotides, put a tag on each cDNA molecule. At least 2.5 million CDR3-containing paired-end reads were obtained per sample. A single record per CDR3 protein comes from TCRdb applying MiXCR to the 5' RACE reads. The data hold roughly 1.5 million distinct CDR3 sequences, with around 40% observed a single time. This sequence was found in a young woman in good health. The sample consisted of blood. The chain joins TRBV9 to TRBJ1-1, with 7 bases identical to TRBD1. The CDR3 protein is CASSRTGPEAFF. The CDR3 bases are TGTGCCAGCAGCCGGACAGGCCCTGAAGCTTTCTTT.